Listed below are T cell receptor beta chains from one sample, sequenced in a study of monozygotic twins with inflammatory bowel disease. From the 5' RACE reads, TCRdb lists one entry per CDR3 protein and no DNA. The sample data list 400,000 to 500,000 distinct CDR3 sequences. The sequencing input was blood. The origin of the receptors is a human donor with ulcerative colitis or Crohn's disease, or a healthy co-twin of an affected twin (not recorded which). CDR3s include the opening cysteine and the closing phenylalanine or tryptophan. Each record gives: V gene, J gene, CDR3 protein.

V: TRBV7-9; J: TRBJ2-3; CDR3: CASSVTSGIGTDTQYF
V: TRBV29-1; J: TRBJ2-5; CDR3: CSVVPSGFQETQYF
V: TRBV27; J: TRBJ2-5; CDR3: CASSFPQGAWETQYF
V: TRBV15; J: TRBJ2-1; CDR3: CATSRDGQEVNEQFF
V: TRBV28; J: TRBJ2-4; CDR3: CASSYYGLRVPKNIQYF
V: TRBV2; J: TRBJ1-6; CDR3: CASSELEGKNSPLHF
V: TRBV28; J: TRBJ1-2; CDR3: CASTSDRNYGYTF
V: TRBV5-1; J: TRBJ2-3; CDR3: CATSLALGGTDTQYF
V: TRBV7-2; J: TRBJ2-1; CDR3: CASIRGVASYNEQFF
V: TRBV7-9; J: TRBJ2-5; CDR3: CASSPLGEETQYF
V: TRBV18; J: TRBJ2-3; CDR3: CASSPGGWTDTQYF
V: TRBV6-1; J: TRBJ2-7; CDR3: CASRSGTSGSYEQYF
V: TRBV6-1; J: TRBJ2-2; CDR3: CASSVRDRGFDAGELFF
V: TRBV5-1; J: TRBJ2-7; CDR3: CASSETGSSYEQYF
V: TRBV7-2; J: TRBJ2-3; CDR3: CASSLYGPSLGADTQYF
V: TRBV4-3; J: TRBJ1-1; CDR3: CASSQAEDPLNTEAFF
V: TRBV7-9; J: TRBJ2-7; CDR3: CASSSTGFPYEQYF
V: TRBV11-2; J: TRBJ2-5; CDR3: CASSPTPGDQETQYF
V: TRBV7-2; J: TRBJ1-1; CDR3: CASSLGDRENTEAFF
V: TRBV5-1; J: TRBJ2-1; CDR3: CASSLAANNEQFF
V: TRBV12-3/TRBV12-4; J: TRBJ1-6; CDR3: CASTPGTGRSPLHF
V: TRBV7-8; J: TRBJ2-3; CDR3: CASSSGRANTDTQYF
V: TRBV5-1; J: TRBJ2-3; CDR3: CASSSGTSGSGDTQYF
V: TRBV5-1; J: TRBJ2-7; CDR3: CASSPRGFEQYF
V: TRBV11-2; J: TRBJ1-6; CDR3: CASSLEGTANSPLHF
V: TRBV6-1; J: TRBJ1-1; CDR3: CASGRNSIGTEAFF
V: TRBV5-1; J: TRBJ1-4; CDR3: CASSPRGANEKLFF
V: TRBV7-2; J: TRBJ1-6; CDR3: CASSFHTGQGPFF
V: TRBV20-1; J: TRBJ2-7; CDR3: CSAKPGLATYEQYF
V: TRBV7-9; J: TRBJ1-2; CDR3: CASSHGQGTGYTF
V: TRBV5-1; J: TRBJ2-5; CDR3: CASSSYKTSGGREIQYF
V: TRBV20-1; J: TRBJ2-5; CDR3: CSARGGAKETQYF
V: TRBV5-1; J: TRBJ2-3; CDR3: CASSSQRTSTDTQYF
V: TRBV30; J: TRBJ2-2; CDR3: CAWSVIVGTGELFF
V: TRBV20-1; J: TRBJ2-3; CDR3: CSAASPFSTDTQYF
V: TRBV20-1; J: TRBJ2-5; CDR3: CSAPTGGTDRETQYF
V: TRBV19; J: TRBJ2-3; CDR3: CASSMGDREGDTQYF